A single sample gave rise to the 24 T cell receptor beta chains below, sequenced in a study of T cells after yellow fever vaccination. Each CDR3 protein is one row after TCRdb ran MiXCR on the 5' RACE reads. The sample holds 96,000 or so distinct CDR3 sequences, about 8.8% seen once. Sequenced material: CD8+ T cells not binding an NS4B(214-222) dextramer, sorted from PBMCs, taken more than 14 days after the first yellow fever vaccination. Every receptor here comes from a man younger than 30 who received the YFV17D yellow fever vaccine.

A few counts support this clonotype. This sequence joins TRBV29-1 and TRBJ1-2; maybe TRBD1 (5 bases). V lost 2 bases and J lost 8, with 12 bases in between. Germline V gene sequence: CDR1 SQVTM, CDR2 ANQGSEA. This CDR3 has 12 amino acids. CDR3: CSVEFVWGGYTF. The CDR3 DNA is TGCAGCGTTGAATTCGTGTGGGGGGGCTACACCTTC.

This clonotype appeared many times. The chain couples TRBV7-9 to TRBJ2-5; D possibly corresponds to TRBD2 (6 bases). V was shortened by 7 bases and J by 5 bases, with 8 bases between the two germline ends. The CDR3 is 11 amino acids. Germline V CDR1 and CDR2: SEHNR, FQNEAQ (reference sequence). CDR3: CASTRGETQYF. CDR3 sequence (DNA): TGTGCCAGCACCCGGGGGGAGACCCAGTACTTC.

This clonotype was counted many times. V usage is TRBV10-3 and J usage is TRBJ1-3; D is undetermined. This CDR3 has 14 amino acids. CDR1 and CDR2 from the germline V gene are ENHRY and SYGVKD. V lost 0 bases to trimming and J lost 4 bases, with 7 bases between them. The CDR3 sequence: CAISESWAGNTIYF. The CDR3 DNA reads TGTGCCATCAGTGAGTCTTGGGCCGGAAACACCATATATTTT.

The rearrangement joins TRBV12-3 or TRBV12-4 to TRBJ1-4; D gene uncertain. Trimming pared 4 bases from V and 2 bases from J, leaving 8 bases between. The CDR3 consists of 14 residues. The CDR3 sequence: CASSSQATNEKLFF. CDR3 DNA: TGTGCCAGCAGTTCCCAGGCGACTAATGAAAAACTGTTTTTT.

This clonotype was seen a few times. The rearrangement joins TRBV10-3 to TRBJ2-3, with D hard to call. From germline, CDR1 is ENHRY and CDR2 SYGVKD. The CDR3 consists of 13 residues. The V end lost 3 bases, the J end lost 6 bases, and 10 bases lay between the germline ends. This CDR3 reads CAISDSLGDTQYF. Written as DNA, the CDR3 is TGTGCCATCAGTGACTCTCTGGGGGATACGCAGTATTTT.

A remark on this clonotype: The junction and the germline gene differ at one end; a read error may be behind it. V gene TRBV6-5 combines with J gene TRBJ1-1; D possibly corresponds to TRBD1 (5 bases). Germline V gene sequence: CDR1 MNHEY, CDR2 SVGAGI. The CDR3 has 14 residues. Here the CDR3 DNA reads TGTGCCAGCAGTTACGGGGGGGTACGTACTGAAGCTTCCTTT. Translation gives CASSYGGVRTEASF.

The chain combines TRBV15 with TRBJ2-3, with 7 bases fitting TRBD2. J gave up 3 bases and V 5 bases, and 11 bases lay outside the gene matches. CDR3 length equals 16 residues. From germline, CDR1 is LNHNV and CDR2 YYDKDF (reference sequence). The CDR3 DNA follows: TGTGCCACCAGCCCTAGCAGCGGGGAGTGGACAGATACGCAGTATTTT. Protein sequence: CATSPSSGEWTDTQYF.

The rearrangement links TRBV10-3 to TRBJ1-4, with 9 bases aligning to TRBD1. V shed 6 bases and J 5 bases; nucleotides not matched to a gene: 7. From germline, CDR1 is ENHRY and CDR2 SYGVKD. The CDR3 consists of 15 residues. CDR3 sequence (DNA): TGTGCCATCAGCGCTACAGGGGGCCGGAATGAAAAACTGTTTTTT. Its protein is CAISATGGRNEKLFF.

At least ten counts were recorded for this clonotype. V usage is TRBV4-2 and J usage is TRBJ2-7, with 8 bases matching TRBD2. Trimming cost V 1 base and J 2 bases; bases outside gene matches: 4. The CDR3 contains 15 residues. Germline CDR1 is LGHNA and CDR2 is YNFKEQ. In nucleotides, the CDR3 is TGTGCCAGCAGCCAAGTAACCGGGGGGGCCTACGAGCAGTACTTC. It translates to CASSQVTGGAYEQYF.

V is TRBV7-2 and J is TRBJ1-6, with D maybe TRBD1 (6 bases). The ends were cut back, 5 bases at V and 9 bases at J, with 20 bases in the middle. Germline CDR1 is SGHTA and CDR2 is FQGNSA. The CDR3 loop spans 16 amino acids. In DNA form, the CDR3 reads TGTGCCAGCAGCGCAGGAGGGGGGGAATGGAGTTCACCCCTCCACTTT. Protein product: CASSAGGGEWSSPLHF.

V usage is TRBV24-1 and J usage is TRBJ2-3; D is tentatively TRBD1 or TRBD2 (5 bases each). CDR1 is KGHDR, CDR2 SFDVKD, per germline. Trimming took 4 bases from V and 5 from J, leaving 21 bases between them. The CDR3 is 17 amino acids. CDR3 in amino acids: CATSDPKGPKGQDTQYF. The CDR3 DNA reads TGTGCCACCAGTGACCCTAAGGGACCAAAGGGCCAAGATACGCAGTATTTT.

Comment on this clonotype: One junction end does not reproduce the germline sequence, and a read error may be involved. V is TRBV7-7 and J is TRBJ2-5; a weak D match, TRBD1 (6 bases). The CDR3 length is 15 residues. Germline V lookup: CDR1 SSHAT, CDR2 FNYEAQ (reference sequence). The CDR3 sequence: CASSLGDTGRKTQYF. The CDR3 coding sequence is TGTGCTAGCAGCCTGGGGGATACAGGGAGAAAGACCCAGTACTTC.

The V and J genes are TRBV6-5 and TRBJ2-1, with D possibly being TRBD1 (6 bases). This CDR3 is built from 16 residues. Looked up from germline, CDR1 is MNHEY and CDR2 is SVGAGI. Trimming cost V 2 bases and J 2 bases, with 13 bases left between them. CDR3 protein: CASSYRAGAPYNEQFF. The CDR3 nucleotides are TGTGCCAGCAGTTACAGAGCAGGGGCTCCCTACAATGAGCAGTTCTTC.

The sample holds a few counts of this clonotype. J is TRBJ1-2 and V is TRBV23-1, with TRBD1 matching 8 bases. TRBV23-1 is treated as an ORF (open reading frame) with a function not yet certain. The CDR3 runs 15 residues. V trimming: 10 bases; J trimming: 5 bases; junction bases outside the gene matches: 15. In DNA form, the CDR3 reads TGCGCCAACCCTAGGACAGGGCTTATTCCATATGGCTACACCTTC. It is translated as CANPRTGLIPYGYTF.

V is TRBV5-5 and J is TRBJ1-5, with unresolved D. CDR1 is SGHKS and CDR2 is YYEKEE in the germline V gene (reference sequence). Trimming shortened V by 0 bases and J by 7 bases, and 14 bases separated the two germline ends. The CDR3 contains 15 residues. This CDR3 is CASSLAFTSGQPQHF. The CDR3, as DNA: TGTGCCAGCAGCTTGGCCTTCACAAGTGGACAGCCCCAGCATTTT. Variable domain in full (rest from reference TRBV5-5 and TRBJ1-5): DAGVTQSPTHLIKTRGQQVTLRCSPISGHKSVSWYQQVLGQGPQFIFQYYEKEERGRGNFPDRFSARQFPNYSSELNVNALLLGDSALYLCASSLAFTSGQPQHFGDGTRLSIL.

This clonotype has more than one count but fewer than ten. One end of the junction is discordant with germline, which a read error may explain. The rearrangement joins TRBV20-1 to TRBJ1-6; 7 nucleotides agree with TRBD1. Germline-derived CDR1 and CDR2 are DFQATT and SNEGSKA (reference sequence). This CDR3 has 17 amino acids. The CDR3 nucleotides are TGCTGTGCTAGAGATCGGGGACAGCCAGACATTGATTCACCCCTCCACTTT. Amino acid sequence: CCARDRGQPDIDSPLHF.

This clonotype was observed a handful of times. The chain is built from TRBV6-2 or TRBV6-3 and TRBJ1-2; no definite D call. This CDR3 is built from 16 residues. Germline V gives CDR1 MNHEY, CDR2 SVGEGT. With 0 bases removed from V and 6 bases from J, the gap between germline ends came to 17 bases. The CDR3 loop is CASSYSTLAGFNGYTF. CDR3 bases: TGTGCCAGCAGTTACTCGACCCTCGCCGGGTTCAATGGCTACACCTTC.

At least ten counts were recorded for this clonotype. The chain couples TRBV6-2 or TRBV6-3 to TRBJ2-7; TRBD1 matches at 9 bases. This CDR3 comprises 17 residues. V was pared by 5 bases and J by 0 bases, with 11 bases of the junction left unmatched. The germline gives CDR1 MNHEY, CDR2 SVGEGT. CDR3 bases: TGTGCCAGCAGTCTACCGGGACAGGGATTCAGCTCCTACGAGCAGTACTTC. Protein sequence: CASSLPGQGFSSYEQYF.

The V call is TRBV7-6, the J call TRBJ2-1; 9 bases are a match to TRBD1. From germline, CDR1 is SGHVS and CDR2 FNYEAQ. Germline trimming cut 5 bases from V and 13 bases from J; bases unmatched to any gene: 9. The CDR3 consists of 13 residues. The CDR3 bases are TGTGCCAGCAGCCTGACAGGGGGGCCCCCTCAGTTCTTC. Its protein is CASSLTGGPPQFF.

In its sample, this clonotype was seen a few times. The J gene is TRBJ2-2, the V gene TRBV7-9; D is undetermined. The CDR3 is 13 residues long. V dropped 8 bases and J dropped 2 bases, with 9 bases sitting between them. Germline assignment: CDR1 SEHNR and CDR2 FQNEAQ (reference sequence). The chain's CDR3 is CASPPLNTGELFF. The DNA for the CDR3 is TGTGCCAGCCCGCCACTTAACACCGGGGAGCTGTTTTTT.

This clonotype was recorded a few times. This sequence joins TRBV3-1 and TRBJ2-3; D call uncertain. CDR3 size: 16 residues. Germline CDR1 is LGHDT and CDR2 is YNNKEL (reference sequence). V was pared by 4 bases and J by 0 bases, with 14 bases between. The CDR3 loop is CASSRATQTSTDTQYF. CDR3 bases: TGTGCCAGCAGCCGGGCCACTCAGACAAGCACAGATACGCAGTATTTT.

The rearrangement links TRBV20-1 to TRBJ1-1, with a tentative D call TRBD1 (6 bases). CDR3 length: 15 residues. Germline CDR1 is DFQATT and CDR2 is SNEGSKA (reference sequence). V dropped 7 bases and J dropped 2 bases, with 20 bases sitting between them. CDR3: CSGENKDSANTEAFF. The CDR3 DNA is TGCAGTGGAGAAAATAAGGACAGCGCAAACACTGAAGCTTTCTTT.

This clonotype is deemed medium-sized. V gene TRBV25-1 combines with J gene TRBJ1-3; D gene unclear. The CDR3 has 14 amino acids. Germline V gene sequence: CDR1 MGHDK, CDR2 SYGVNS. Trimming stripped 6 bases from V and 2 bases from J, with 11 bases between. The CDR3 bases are TGTGCCAGCAGCCCCGGCCATACTGGAAACACCATATATTTT. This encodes CASSPGHTGNTIYF.

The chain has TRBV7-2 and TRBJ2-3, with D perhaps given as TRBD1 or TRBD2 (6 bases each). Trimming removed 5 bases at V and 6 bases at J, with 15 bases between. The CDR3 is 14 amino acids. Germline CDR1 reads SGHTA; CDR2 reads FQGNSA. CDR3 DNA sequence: TGTGCCAGCAGCCTAAAGGGGGGCCCCGATACGCAGTATTTT. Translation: CASSLKGGPDTQYF. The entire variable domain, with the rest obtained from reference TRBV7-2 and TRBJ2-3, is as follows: GAGVSQSPSNKVTEKGKDVELRCDPISGHTALYWYRQSLGQGLEFLIYFQGNSAPDKSGLPSDRFSAERTGGSVSTLTIQRTQQEDSAVYLCASSLKGGPDTQYFGPGTRLTVL.